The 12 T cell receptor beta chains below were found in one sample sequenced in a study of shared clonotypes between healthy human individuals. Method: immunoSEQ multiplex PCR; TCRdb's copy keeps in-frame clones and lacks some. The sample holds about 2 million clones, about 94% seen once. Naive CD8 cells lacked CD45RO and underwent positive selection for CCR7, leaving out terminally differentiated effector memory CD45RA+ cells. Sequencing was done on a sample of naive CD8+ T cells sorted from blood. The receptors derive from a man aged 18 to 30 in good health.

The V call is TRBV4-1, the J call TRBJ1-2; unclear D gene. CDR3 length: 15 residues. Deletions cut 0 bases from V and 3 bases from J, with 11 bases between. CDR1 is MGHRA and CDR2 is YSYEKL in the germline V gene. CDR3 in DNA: TGCGCCAGCAGCCAAGATCTGGGCGCCGACTATGGCTACACCTTC. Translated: CASSQDLGADYGYTF.

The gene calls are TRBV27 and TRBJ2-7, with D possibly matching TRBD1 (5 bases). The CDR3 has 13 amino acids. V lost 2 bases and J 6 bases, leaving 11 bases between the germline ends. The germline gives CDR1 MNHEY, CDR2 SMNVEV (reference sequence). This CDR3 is CASSLGGAAEQYF. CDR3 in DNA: TGTGCCAGCAGTTTAGGTGGGGCGGCCGAGCAGTACTTC.

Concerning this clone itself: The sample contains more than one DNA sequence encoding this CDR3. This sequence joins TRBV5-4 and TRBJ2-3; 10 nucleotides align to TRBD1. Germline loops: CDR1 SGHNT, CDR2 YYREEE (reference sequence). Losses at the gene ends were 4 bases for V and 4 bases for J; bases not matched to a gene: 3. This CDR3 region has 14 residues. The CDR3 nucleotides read TGTGCCAGCAGCCTCGGGACAGGGGCAGATACGCAGTATTTT. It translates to CASSLGTGADTQYF.

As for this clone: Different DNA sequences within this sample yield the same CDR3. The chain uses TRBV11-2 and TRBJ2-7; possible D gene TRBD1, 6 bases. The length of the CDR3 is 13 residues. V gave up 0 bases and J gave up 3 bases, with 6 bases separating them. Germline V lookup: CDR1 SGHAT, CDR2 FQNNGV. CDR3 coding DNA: TGTGCCAGCAGCTTAGAACAGGGCTACGAGCAGTACTTC. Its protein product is CASSLEQGYEQYF.

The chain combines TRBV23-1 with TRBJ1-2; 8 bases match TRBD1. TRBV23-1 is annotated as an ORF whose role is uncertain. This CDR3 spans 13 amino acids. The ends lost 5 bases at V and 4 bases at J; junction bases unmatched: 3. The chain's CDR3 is CASSGQGTYGYTF. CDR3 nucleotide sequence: TGCGCCAGCAGTGGACAGGGAACCTATGGCTACACCTTC.

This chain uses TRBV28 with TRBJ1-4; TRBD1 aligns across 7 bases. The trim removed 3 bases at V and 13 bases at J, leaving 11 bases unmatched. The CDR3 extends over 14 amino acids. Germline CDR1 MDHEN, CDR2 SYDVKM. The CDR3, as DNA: TGTGCCAGCAGTTTTACCACAGGGGAATTACGACTGTTTTTT. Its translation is CASSFTTGELRLFF. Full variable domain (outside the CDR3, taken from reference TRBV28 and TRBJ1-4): DVKVTQSSRYLVKRTGEKVFLECVQDMDHENMFWYRQDPGLGLRLIYFSYDVKMKEKGDIPEGYSVSREKKERFSLILESASTNQTSMYLCASSFTTGELRLFFGSGTQLSVL.

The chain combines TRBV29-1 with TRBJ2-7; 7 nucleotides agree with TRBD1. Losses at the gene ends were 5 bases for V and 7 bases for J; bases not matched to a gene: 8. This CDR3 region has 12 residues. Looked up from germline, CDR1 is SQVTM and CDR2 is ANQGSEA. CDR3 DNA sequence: TGCAGCGTTAGTGGGCCCAGGGGGGAGCAGTACTTC. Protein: CSVSGPRGEQYF.

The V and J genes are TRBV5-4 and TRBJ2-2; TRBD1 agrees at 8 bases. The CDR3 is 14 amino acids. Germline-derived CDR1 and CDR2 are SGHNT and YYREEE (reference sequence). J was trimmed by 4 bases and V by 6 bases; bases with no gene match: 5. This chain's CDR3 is CASNFGTGTGELFF. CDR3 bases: TGTGCCAGCAACTTTGGGACAGGCACCGGGGAGCTGTTTTTT.

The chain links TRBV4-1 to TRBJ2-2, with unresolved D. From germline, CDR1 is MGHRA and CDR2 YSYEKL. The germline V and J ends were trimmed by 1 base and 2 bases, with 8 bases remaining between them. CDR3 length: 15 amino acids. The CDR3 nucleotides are TGCGCCAGCAGCCAAGTTTTGGTCAACACCGGGGAGCTGTTTTTT. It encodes CASSQVLVNTGELFF.

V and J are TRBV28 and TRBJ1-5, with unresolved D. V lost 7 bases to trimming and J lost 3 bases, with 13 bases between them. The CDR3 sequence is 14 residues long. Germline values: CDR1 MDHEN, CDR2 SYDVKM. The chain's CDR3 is CASNPGRDNQPQHF. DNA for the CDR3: TGTGCCAGCAACCCCGGACGGGACAATCAGCCCCAGCATTTT.

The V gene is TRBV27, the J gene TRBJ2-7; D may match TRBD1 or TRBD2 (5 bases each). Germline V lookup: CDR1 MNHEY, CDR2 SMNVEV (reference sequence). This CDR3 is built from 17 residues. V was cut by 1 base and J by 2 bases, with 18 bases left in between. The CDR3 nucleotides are TGTGCCAGCAGTTTATATCCCGGGACGGAGACCACCTACGAGCAGTACTTC. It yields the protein CASSLYPGTETTYEQYF.

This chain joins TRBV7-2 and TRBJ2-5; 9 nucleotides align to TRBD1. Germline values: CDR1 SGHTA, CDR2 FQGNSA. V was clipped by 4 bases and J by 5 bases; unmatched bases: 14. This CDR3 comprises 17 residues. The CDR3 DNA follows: TGTGCCAGCAGCTCACATTTGGGACAGGGTTTTATCGAGACCCAGTACTTC. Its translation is CASSSHLGQGFIETQYF.